These 3 T cell receptor beta chains came from one sample sequenced in a study of cytomegalovirus exposure and HLA in healthy donors. PCR was performed using 60 Vbeta and 13 Jbeta primers. The assay was immunoSEQ multiplex PCR, and TCRdb's table has in-frame clones only and misses some. This sample carries 95,000 to 120,000 clones, around 77% of them seen once, and the ten largest clones take roughly 5%. Sequences were obtained from PBMCs. All receptors derive from a woman younger than 45 in good health and CMV-seropositive.

This chain joins TRBV5-1 and TRBJ2-5, with a weak D call TRBD1 (5 bases). Germline V gene sequence: CDR1 SGHRS, CDR2 YFSETQ. CDR3 size: 13 residues. Trimming shortened V by 0 bases and J by 2 bases, and 5 bases separated the two germline ends. In DNA, the CDR3 is TGCGCCAGCAGCTTGGAGGGGCAAGAGACCCAGTACTTC. Residues: CASSLEGQETQYF.

The chain uses TRBV7-3 and TRBJ2-3; 10 bases match TRBD2. The CDR3 length is 15 residues. In germline, CDR1 is SGHTA, CDR2 FQGTGA. Unmatched junction bases numbered 7, after V lost 5 bases and J lost 5 bases. The CDR3 DNA reads as TGTGCCAGCAGCCCTAGCGGGAGAGAGAGAGATACGCAGTATTTT. Translated, it gives CASSPSGRERDTQYF.

This chain uses TRBV19 with TRBJ1-2; maybe TRBD1 (6 bases). Germline-derived CDR1 and CDR2 are LNHDA and SQIVND (reference sequence). Trimming took 10 bases from V and 7 from J, leaving 22 bases between them. The CDR3 extends over 14 amino acids. This chain's CDR3 is CATQRQATWGGYTF. Here the CDR3 DNA reads TGTGCCACTCAAAGACAGGCGACATGGGGTGGCTACACCTTC.